This TCR beta chain was sequenced in a study of cytomegalovirus exposure and HLA in healthy donors. This CDR3 has 14 residues. V shed 5 bases and J shed 3 bases, with 11 bases lying between them. CDR1 is MNHNY, CDR2 SVGAGI, per germline (reference sequence). As regards this clone: Antigen specificity is unknown.

Study observations and caveats: The study flagged fewer than 200 TCR beta chains as cytomegalovirus-associated.

The PCR made use of 60 Vbeta and 13 Jbeta primers. Clones were sequenced by immunoSEQ multiplex PCR, and TCRdb holds only the in-frame ones, with some missing. The sample lists about 76,000 clones; 78% were seen once. J is TRBJ1-5 and V is TRBV6-6, with D perhaps TRBD1 (6 bases). Sequenced sample: PBMCs. This sequence was found in a male donor in good health and CMV-seropositive. This CDR3 is CASSRTGSNQPQHF. In nucleotides, the CDR3 is TGTGCCAGCAGTCGAACAGGGTCCAATCAGCCCCAGCATTTT.